Shown below are 15 T cell receptor beta chains from a single sample sequenced in a study of blood T cells in healthy people across ages. Together with a sample-barcoded 5' primer, a J-beta primer mix was included in a second PCR lasting about 7 to 12 cycles. TCRdb reprocessed the 5' RACE reads via MiXCR and lists one record per CDR3 protein. Of 730,000 or so distinct CDR3 sequences listed, approximately 39% are singletons. The source material was blood. These receptors all stem from a woman aged 55-75 years in good health.

V and J are TRBV4-3 and TRBJ1-2, with D perhaps matching TRBD1 (6 bases). Germline CDR1 is LGHNA and CDR2 is YSLEER. Trimming pared 0 bases from V and 2 bases from J, leaving 16 bases between. The CDR3 runs to 17 residues. DNA of the CDR3: TGCGCCAGCAGCCAAGAGTTCTCCGGGCAGGGGAACTATGGCTACACCTTC. This translates into CASSQEFSGQGNYGYTF.

V and J are TRBV10-3 and TRBJ2-5; D gene unclear. Per the germline V gene, CDR1 is ENHRY and CDR2 is SYGVKD. The CDR3 consists of 12 residues. Trimming cost V 6 bases and J 4 bases, with 9 bases left between them. As DNA, the CDR3 is TGTGCCATCAGCGGGCAGTCAGAGACCCAGTACTTC. This translates into CAISGQSETQYF.

The chain has TRBV4-2 and TRBJ2-3; 7 bases match TRBD1. V dropped 1 base and J dropped 4; count of bases not matched to a gene: 14. The germline V gene encodes CDR1 LGHNA and CDR2 YNFKEQ. The CDR3 has 18 residues. CDR3: CASSQVLGATGRADTQYF. The CDR3 bases are TGTGCCAGCAGCCAAGTTCTAGGTGCGACAGGGCGGGCAGATACGCAGTATTTT.

V and J are TRBV9 and TRBJ2-1; D gene uncertain. CDR3 length: 11 residues. Trimming stripped 6 bases from V and 5 bases from J, with 6 bases between. Germline values: CDR1 SGDLS, CDR2 YYNGEE. The DNA of the CDR3 is TGTGCCAGCATGGCGGACAATGAGCAGTTCTTC. As protein: CASMADNEQFF.

V and J are TRBV9 and TRBJ2-1, with 7 nucleotides matching TRBD2. The CDR3 sequence is 17 residues long. The trim removed 0 bases at V and 0 bases at J, leaving 6 bases unmatched. Germline CDR1 SGDLS, CDR2 YYNGEE. The CDR3 reads CASSVGGGGSSYNEQFF. The DNA of the CDR3 is TGTGCCAGCAGCGTAGGGGGAGGCGGGAGCTCCTACAATGAGCAGTTCTTC.

This clonotype appeared a single time. The chain couples TRBV2 to TRBJ2-1; D uncertain. Trimming cost V 8 bases and J 10 bases, with 6 bases left between them. There are 9 residues in the CDR3. Germline V gene sequence: CDR1 SNHLY, CDR2 FYNNEI. CDR3 nucleotide sequence: TGTGCCAGCGGCTACGAGCAGTTCTTC. Encoded protein: CASGYEQFF. The full variable domain, its missing parts supplied by reference TRBV2 and TRBJ2-1, is EPEVTQTPSHQVTQMGQEVILRCVPISNHLYFYWYRQILGQKVEFLVSFYNNEISEKSEIFDDQFSVERPDGSNFTLKIRSTKLEDSAMYFCASGYEQFFGPGTRLTVL.

J is TRBJ1-3 and V is TRBV6-6; 7 bases fit TRBD1. V was pared by 7 bases and J by 0 bases, with 6 bases of the junction left unmatched. Germline values: CDR1 MNHNY, CDR2 SVGAGI (reference sequence). The CDR3 loop spans 15 amino acids. CDR3 sequence: CASTDRANSGNTIYF. DNA of the CDR3: TGTGCCAGCACCGACAGGGCCAACTCTGGAAACACCATATATTTT.

This clonotype showed up just once. V usage is TRBV18 and J usage is TRBJ2-1, with 12 bases that match TRBD1. The CDR3 extends over 15 amino acids. J was trimmed by 13 bases and V by 3 bases; bases with no gene match: 10. The germline V gene encodes CDR1 KGHSH and CDR2 LQKENI. The DNA for the CDR3 is TGTGCCAGCTCACCGGGGACAGGGGGCATGGAGACCCAGTTCTTC. Translating gives CASSPGTGGMETQFF.

V and J are TRBV28 and TRBJ2-1, with 8 bases that match TRBD1. J gave up 10 bases and V 3 bases, and 2 bases lay outside the gene matches. The CDR3 length is 12 residues. Germline values: CDR1 MDHEN, CDR2 SYDVKM. As DNA, the CDR3 is TGTGCCAGCAGTTTGAGGACAGGGGAGCAGTTCTTC. Amino acid sequence: CASSLRTGEQFF.

This clonotype occurred a few times. The genes are TRBV20-1 and TRBJ2-3, with 8 positions matching TRBD2. The CDR3 sequence is 16 residues long. Trimming removed 0 bases from V and 0 bases from J; junction bases left unmatched: 5. Per the germline V gene, CDR1 is DFQATT and CDR2 is SNEGSKA (reference sequence). DNA for the CDR3: TGCAGTGCTAGAGATAAAGCGGGAGCTAGCACAGATACGCAGTATTTT. Its protein product is CSARDKAGASTDTQYF.

The rearrangement joins TRBV28 to TRBJ2-7; the D is unclear. Between the trimmed V and J ends, which lost 2 bases and 4 bases, there was a span of 6 bases. Germline values: CDR1 MDHEN, CDR2 SYDVKM. CDR3 length equals 12 residues. The CDR3 protein is CASSLNWYEQYF. CDR3 DNA sequence: TGTGCCAGCAGTTTAAACTGGTACGAGCAGTACTTC.

The genes are TRBV25-1 and TRBJ1-2; the D is unclear. The CDR3 sequence is 15 residues long. Germline-derived CDR1 and CDR2 are MGHDK and SYGVNS. Trimming removed 2 bases from V and 4 bases from J, with 14 bases in between. CDR3 nucleotides: TGTGCCAGCAGTGAAACGAGGGAAGCGGGCTATGGCTACACCTTC. Its translation: CASSETREAGYGYTF.

The chain is built from TRBV28 and TRBJ1-3; no clear D gene. The V and J ends lost 5 bases and 0 bases respectively, with 8 bases between them. Per the germline V gene, CDR1 is MDHEN and CDR2 is SYDVKM. This CDR3 comprises 14 residues. CDR3 protein: CASSPRNSGNTIYF. In DNA, the CDR3 is TGTGCCAGCAGTCCCCGAAACTCTGGAAACACCATATATTTT.

About this clonotype: A read error is possible here, since a much larger clone lies one base away. The chain uses TRBV12-3 or TRBV12-4 and TRBJ1-5; tentatively, D is TRBD1 (5 bases). The CDR3 has 14 amino acids. The CDR3 loop reads CASRLDTSNRPQHF. In nucleotides, the CDR3 is TGTGCCAGCAGGTTGGACACGAGCAATCGGCCCCAGCATTTT.

This clonotype was detected only a few times. This chain joins TRBV5-1 and TRBJ2-7, with 9 bases fitting TRBD1. Germline CDR1 reads SGHRS; CDR2 reads YFSETQ. J gave up 4 bases and V 4 bases, and 12 bases lay outside the gene matches. This CDR3 comprises 16 residues. CDR3 sequence: CASSPGPIGTGYEQYF. For the CDR3, the DNA is TGCGCCAGCAGCCCAGGGCCCATCGGGACAGGGTACGAGCAGTACTTC.